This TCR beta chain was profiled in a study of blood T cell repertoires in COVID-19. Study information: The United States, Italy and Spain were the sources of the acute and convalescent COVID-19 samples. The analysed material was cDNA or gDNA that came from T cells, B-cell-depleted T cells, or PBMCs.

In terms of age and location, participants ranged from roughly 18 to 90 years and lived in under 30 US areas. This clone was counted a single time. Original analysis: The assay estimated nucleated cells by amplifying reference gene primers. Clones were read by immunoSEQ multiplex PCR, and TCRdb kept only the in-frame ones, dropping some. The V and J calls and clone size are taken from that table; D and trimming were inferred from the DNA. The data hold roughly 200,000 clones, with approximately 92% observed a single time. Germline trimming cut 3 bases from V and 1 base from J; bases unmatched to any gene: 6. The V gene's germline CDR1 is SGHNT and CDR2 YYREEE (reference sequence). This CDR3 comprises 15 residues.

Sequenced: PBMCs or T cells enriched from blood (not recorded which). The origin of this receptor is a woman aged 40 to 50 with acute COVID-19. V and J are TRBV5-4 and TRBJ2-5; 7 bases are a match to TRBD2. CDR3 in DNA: TGTGCCAGCAGCTCTGTTGGGGAGGGCCAAGAGACCCAGTACTTC. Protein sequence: CASSSVGEGQETQYF.